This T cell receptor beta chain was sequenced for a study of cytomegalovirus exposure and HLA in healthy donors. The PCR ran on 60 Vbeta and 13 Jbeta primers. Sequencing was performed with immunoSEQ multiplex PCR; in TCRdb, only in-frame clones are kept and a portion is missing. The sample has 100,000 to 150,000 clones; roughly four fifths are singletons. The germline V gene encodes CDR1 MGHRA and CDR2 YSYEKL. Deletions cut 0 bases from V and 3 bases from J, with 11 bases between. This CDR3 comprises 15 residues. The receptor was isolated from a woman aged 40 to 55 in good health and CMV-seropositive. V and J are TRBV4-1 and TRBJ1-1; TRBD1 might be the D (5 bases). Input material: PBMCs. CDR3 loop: CASSQDLRGDTEAFF. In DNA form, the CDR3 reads TGCGCCAGCAGCCAAGATCTGCGGGGGGACACTGAAGCTTTCTTT.